This TCR beta chain originates from a study of beta chain features in type 1 diabetes. Study-level information: The patient and healthy donor groups were comparable for age, gender and cell yields. Study findings and constraints: The naive, central memory and Treg TCRB repertoires showed an apparent similarity that was greater among patients than among healthy donors.

Sequencing targeted expressed TCRB transcripts, as all isolated RNA had been reverse transcribed. The table came from immunoSEQ multiplex PCR; TCRdb's copy has only in-frame clones and leaves some out. The table lists about 350,000 clones, about 20% of them singletons. Details on this clone: No antigen is known for it.

Looked up from germline, CDR1 is GTSNPN and CDR2 is SVGIG (reference sequence). V dropped 6 bases and J dropped 0; count of bases not matched to a gene: 3. The CDR3 loop spans 13 amino acids. The gene calls are TRBV30 and TRBJ2-5; TRBD1 agrees at 8 bases. The receptor was isolated from a woman between 18 and 29 years old in good health. The sequencing sample was made of naive CD4+ T cells from blood. CDR3 loop: CACAGGYQETQYF. Written as DNA, the CDR3 is TGTGCCTGCGCAGGGGGCTACCAAGAGACCCAGTACTTC.